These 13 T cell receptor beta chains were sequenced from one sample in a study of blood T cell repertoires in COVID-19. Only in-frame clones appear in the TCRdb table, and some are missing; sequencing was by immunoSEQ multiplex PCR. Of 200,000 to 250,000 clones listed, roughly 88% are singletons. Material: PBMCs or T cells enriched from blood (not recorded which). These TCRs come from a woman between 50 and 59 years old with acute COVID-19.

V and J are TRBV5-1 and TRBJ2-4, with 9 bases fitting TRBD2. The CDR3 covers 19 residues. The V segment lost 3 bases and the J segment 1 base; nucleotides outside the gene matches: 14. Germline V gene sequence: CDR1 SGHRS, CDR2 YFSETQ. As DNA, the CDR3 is TGCGCCAGCAGCTGGGCCGGGACTAGCACGTCCGGTGCCAAAAACATTCAGTACTTC. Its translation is CASSWAGTSTSGAKNIQYF.

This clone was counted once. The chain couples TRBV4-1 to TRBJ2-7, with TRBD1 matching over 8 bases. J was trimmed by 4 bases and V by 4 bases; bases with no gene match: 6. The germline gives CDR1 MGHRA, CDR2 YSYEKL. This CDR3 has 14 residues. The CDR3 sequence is CASSRQGARYEQYF. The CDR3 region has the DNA TGCGCCAGCAGCCGTCAGGGGGCGCGGTACGAGCAGTACTTC.

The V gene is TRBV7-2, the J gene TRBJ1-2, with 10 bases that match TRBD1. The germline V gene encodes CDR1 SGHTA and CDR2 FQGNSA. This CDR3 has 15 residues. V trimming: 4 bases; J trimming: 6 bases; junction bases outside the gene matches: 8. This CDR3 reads CASSSGGQGGDGYTF. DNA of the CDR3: TGTGCCAGCAGCTCAGGTGGACAGGGGGGGGATGGCTACACCTTC.

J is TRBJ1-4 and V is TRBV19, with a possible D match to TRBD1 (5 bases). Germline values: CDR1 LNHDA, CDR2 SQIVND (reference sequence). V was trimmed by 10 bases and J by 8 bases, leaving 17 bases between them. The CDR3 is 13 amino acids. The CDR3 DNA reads TGTGCCACCGGAGGGGAGGGTGGAGAAAAACTGTTTTTT. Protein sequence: CATGGEGGEKLFF.

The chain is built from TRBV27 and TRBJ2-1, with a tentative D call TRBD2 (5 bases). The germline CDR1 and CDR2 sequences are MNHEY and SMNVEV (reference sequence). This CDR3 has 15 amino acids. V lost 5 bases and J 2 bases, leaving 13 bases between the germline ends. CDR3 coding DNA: TGTGCCAGCAGTCCCCTTCTAGCACCCTACAATGAGCAGTTCTTC. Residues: CASSPLLAPYNEQFF.

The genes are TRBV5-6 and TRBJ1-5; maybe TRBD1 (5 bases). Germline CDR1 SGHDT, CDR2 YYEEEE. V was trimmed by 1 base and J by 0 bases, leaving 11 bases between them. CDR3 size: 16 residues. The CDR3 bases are TGTGCCAGCAGCTTGAGTCAGGGTAATAGCAATCAGCCCCAGCATTTT. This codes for CASSLSQGNSNQPQHF.

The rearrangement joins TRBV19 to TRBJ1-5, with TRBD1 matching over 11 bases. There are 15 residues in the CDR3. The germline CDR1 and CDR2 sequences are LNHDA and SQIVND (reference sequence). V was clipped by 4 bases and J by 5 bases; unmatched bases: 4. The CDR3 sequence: CASSRTGGGHQPQHF. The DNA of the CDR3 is TGTGCCAGTAGTAGGACAGGGGGCGGGCATCAGCCCCAGCATTTT.

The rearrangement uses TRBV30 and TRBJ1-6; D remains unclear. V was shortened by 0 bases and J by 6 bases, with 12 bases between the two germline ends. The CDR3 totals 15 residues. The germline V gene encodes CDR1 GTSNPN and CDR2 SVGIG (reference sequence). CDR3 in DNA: TGTGCCTGGAGTGTGGGAGCCCACCCTAATTCACCCCTCCACTTT. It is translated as CAWSVGAHPNSPLHF.

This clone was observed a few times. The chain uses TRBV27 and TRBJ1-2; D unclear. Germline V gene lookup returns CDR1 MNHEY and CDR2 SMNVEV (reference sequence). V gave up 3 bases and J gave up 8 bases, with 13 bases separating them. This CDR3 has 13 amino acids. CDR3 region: CASSFRTGLGYTF. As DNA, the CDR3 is TGTGCCAGCAGTTTCCGAACTGGGCTAGGCTACACCTTC.

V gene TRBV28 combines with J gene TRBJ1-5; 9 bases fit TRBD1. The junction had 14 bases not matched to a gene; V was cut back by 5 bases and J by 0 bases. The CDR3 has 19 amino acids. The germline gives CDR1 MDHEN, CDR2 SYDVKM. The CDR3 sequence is CASSAPPGTGWDSNQPQHF. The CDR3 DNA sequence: TGTGCCAGCAGTGCTCCTCCCGGGACAGGGTGGGATAGCAATCAGCCCCAGCATTTT.

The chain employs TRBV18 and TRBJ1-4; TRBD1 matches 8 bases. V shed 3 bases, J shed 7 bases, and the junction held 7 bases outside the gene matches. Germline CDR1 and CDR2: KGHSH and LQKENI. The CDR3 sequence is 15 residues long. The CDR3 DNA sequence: TGTGCCAGCTCACCTAGGACAGGGCCGCTTGAAAAACTGTTTTTT. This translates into CASSPRTGPLEKLFF.

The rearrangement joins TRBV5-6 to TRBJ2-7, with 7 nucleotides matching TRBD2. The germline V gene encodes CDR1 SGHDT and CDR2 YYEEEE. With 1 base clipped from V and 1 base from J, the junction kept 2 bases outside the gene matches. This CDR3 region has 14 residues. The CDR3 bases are TGTGCCAGCAGCTTGCTAGCGGTTTCCTACGAGCAGTACTTC. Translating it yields CASSLLAVSYEQYF. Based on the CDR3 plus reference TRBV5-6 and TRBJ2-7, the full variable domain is DAGVTQSPTHLIKTRGQQVTLRCSPKSGHDTVSWYQQALGQGPQFIFQYYEEEERQRGNFPDRFSGHQFPNYSSELNVNALLLGDSALYLCASSLLAVSYEQYFGPGTRLTVT.

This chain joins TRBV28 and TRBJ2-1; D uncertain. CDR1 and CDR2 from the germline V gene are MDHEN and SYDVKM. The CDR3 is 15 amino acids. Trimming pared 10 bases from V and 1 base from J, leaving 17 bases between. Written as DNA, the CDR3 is TGTGCCACCTCTCGGTTCATCGCATCCTACAATGAGCAGTTCTTC. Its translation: CATSRFIASYNEQFF.